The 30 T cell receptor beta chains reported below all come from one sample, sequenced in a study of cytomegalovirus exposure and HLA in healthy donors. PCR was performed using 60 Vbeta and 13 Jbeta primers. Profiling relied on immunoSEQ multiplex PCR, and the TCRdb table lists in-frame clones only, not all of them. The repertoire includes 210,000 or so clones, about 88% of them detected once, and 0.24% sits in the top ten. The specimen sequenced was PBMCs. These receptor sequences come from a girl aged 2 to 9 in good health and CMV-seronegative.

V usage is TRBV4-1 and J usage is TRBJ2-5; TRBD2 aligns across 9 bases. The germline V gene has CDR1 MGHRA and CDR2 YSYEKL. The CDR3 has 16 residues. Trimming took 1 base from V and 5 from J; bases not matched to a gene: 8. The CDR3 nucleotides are TGCGCCAGCAGCCAAGCTAGGCGGGGGGGCCAGGAGACCCAGTACTTC. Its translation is CASSQARRGGQETQYF.

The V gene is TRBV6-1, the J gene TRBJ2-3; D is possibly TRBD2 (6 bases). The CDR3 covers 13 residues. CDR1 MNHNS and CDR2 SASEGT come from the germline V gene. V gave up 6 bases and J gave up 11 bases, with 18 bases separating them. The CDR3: CASRKPPSELQYF. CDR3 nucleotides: TGTGCCAGCAGGAAACCCCCTAGCGAACTGCAGTATTTT.

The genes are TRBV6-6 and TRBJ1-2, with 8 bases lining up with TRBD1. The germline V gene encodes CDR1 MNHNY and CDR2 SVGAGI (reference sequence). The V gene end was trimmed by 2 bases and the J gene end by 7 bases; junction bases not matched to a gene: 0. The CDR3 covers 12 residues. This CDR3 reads CASSYDRGGYTF. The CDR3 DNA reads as TGTGCCAGCAGTTACGACAGGGGTGGCTACACCTTC.

CDR3 loop: CASRIQGVNTGELFF. CDR3 bases: TGTGCCAGTCGGATTCAGGGCGTGAACACCGGGGAGCTGTTTTTT. This chain connects TRBV6-5 to TRBJ2-2; tentatively, D is TRBD1 (5 bases). The CDR3 runs to 15 residues. The V gene lost 9 bases and the J gene lost 1 base, with 15 bases spanning the gap. Germline V gives CDR1 MNHEY, CDR2 SVGAGI.

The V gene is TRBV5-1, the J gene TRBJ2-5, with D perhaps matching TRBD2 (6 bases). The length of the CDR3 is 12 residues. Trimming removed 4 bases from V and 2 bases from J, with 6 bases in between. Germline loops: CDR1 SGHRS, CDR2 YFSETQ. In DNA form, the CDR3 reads TGCGCCAGCAGCCGGGGGCAAGAGACCCAGTACTTC. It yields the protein CASSRGQETQYF. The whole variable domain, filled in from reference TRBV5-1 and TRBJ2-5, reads KAGVTQTPRYLIKTRGQQVTLSCSPISGHRSVSWYQQTPGQGLQFLFEYFSETQRNKGNFPGRFSGRQFSNSRSEMNVSTLELGDSALYLCASSRGQETQYFGPGTRLLVL.

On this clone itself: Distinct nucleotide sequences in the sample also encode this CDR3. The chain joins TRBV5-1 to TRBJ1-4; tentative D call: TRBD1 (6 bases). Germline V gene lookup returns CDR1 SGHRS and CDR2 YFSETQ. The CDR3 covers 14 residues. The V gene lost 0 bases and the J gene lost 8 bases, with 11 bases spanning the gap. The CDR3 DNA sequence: TGCGCCAGCAGCTTGGGTAGGGGGGGCGAAAAACTGTTTTTT. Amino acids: CASSLGRGGEKLFF.

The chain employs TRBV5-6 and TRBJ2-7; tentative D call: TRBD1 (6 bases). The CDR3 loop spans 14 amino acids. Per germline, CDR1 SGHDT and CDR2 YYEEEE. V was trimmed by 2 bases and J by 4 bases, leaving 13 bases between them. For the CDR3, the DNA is TGTGCCAGCAGCTTATATGGGACACCGTACGAGCAGTACTTC. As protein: CASSLYGTPYEQYF. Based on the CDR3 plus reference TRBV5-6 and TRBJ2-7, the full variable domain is DAGVTQSPTHLIKTRGQQVTLRCSPKSGHDTVSWYQQALGQGPQFIFQYYEEEERQRGNFPDRFSGHQFPNYSSELNVNALLLGDSALYLCASSLYGTPYEQYFGPGTRLTVT.

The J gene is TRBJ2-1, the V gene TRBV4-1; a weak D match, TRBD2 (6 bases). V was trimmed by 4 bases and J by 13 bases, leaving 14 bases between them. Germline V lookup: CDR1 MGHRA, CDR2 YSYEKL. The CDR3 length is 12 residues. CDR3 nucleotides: TGCGCCAGCAGCCCGATGGGCGGGAAACAGTTCTTC. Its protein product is CASSPMGGKQFF.

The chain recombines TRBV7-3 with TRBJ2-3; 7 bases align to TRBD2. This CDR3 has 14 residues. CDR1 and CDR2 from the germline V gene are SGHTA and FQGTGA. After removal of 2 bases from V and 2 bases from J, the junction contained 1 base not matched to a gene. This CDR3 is CASSLGLVTDTQYF. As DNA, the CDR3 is TGTGCCAGCAGCTTAGGACTAGTCACAGATACGCAGTATTTT.

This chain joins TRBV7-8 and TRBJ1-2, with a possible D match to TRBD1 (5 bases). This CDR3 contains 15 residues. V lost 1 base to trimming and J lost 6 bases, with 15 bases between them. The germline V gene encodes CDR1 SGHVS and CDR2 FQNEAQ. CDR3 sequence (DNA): TGTGCCAGCAGCTTAGGTGGTGCGGGGCGAGATGGCTACACCTTC. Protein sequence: CASSLGGAGRDGYTF. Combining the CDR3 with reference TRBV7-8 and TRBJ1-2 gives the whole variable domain GAGVSQSPRYKVAKRGQDVALRCDPISGHVSLFWYQQALGQGPEFLTYFQNEAQLDKSGLPSDRFFAERPEGSVSTLKIQRTQQEDSAVYLCASSLGGAGRDGYTFGSGTRLTVV.

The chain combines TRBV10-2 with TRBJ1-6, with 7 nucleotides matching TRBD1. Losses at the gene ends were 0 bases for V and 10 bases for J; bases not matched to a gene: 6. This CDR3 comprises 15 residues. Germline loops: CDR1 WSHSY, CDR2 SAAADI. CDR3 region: CASSESAGGGSPLHF. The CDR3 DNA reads TGCGCCAGCAGTGAGTCAGCAGGGGGTGGGTCACCCCTCCACTTT.

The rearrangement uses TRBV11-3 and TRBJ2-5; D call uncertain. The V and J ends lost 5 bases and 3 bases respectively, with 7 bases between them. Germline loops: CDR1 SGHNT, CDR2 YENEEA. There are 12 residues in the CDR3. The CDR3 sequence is CASSAQKETQYF. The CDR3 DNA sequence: TGTGCCAGCAGCGCACAAAAAGAGACCCAGTACTTC.

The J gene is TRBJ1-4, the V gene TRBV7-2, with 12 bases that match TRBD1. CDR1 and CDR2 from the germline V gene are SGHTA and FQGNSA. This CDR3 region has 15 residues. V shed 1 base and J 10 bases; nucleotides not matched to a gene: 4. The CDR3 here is CASSLVPGQGAKLFF. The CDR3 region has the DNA TGTGCCAGCAGCTTAGTGCCGGGACAGGGGGCAAAACTGTTTTTT. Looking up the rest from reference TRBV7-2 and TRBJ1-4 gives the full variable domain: GAGVSQSPSNKVTEKGKDVELRCDPISGHTALYWYRQSLGQGLEFLIYFQGNSAPDKSGLPSDRFSAERTGGSVSTLTIQRTQQEDSAVYLCASSLVPGQGAKLFFGSGTQLSVL.

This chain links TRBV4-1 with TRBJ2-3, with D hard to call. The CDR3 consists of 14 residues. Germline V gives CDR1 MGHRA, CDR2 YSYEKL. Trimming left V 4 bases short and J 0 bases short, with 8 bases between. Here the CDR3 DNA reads TGCGCCAGCAGCCCCTCAGTTAGCACAGATACGCAGTATTTT. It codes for CASSPSVSTDTQYF.

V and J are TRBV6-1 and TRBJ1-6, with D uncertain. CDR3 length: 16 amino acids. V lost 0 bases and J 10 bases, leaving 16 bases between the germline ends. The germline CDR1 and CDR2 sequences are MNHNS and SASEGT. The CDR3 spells CASSEAYTQNGSPLHF. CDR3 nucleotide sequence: TGTGCCAGCAGTGAAGCGTACACTCAAAACGGGTCACCCCTCCACTTT.

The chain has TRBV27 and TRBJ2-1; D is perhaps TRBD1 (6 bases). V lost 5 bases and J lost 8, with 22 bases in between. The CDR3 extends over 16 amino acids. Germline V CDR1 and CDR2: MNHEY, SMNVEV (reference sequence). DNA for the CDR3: TGTGCCAGCAGTCATCTAGACAGGAAAAGTTATGATGAGCAGTTCTTC. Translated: CASSHLDRKSYDEQFF.

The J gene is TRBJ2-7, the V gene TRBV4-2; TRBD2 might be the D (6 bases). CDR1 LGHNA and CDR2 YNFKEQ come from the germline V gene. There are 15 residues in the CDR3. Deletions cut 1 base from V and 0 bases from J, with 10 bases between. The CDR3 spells CASSQAGGVSYEQYF. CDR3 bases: TGTGCCAGCAGCCAAGCGGGCGGGGTCTCCTACGAGCAGTACTTC.

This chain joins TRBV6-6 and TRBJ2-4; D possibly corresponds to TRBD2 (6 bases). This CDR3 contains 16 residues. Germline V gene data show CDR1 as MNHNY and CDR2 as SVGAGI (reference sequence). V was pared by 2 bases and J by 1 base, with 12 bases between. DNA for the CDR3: TGTGCCAGCAGTTACGTGGAGGGGAGGGCCAAAAACATTCAGTACTTC. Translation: CASSYVEGRAKNIQYF.

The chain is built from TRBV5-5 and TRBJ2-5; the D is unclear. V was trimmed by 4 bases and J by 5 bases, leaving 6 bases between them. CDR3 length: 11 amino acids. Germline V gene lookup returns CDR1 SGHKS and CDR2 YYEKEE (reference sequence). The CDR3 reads CASSPGETQYF. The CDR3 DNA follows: TGTGCCAGCAGCCCCGGGGAGACCCAGTACTTC. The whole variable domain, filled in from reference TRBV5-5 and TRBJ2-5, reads DAGVTQSPTHLIKTRGQQVTLRCSPISGHKSVSWYQQVLGQGPQFIFQYYEKEERGRGNFPDRFSARQFPNYSSELNVNALLLGDSALYLCASSPGETQYFGPGTRLLVL.

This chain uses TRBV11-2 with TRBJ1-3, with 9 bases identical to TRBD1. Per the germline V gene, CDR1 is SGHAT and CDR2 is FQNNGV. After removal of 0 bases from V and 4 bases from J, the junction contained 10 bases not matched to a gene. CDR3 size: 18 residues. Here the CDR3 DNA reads TGTGCCAGCAGCTTAGACTCGCCGGGACAGGGAACGGGAAACACCATATATTTT. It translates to CASSLDSPGQGTGNTIYF.

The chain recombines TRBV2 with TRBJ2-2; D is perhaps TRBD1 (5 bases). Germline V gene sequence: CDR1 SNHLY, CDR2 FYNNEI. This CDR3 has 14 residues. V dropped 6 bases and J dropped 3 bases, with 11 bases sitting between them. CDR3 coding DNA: TGTGCCAGCAGCTCCGACAGCTACACCGGGGAGCTGTTTTTT. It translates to CASSSDSYTGELFF.

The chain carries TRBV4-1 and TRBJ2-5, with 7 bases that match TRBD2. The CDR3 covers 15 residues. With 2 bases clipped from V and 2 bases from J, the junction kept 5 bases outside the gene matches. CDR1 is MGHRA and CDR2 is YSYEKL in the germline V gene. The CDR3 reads CASSQLGEGQETQYF. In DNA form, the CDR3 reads TGCGCCAGCAGCCAATTAGGGGAGGGGCAAGAGACCCAGTACTTC.

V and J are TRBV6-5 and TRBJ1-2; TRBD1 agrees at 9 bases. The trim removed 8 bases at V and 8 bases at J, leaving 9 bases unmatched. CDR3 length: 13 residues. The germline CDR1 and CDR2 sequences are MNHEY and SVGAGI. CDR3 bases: TGTGCCAGCCAGCTCGGACAGGGGTACGGCTACACCTTC. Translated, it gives CASQLGQGYGYTF.

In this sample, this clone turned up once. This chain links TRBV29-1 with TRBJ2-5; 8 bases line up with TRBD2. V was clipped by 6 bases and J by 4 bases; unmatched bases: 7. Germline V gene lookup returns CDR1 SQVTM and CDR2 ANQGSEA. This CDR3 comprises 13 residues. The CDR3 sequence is CSVSAGVGETQYF. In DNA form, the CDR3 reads TGCAGCGTCTCAGCGGGAGTTGGAGAGACCCAGTACTTC.

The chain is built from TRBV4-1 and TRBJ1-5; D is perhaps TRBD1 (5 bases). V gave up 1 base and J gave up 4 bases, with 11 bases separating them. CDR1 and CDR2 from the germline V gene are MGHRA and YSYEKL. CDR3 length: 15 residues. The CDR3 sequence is CASSQGGGGNQPQHF. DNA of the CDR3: TGCGCCAGCAGCCAAGGCGGGGGAGGAAATCAGCCCCAGCATTTT.

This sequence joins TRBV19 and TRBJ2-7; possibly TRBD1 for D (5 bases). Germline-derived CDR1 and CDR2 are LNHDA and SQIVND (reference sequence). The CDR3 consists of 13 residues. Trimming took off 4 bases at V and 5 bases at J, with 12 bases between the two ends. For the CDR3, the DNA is TGTGCCAGTAGTAACTCAGGGCCGCACGAGCAGTACTTC. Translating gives CASSNSGPHEQYF.

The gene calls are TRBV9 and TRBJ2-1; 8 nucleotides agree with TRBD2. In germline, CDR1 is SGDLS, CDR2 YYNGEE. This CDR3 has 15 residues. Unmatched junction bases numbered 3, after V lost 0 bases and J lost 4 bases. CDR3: CASSVVAGSYNEQFF. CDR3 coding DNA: TGTGCCAGCAGCGTAGTAGCGGGGTCATACAATGAGCAGTTCTTC.

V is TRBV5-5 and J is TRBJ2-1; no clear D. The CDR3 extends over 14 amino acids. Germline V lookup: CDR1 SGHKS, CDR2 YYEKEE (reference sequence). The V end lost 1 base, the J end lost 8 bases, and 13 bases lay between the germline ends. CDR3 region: CASSLNGVVDEQFF. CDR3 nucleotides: TGTGCCAGCAGCTTGAACGGTGTGGTCGATGAGCAGTTCTTC.

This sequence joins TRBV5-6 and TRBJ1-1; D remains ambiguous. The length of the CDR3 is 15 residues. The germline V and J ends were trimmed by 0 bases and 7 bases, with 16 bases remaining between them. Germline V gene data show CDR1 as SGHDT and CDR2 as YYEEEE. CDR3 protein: CASSLDPGYVDEAFF. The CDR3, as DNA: TGTGCCAGCAGCTTGGATCCGGGGTATGTCGATGAAGCTTTCTTT.

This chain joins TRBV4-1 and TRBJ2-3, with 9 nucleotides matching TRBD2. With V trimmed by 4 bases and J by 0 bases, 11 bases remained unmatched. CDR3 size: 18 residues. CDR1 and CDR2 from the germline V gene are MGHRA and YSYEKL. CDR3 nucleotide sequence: TGCGCCAGCAGCCCTCTAGGGAAGCGGGGGGCCAGCACAGATACGCAGTATTTT. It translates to CASSPLGKRGASTDTQYF.